This TCR beta chain comes out of a study of T cell responses to AZD1222 COVID-19 vaccine. Using immunoSEQ multiplex PCR, the repertoire was profiled, and TCRdb retains in-frame clones only, with some absent. Of about 100,000 clones in the sample, about 83% were seen once. This clone was observed a single time. The CDR3 loop spans 14 amino acids. V lost 5 bases and J lost 7; bases outside the gene matches: 6. CDR1 is LNHDA, CDR2 SQIVND, per germline (reference sequence). The rearrangement uses TRBV19 and TRBJ1-4; 8 nucleotides line up with TRBD1. The input for sequencing was peripheral blood, taken on day 0 of AZD1222 vaccination. This receptor was identified in an adult in good health. CDR3 nucleotides: TGTGCCAGTAGTCGTACAGGGGGAGGTGAAAAACTGTTTTTT. Translation: CASSRTGGGEKLFF.